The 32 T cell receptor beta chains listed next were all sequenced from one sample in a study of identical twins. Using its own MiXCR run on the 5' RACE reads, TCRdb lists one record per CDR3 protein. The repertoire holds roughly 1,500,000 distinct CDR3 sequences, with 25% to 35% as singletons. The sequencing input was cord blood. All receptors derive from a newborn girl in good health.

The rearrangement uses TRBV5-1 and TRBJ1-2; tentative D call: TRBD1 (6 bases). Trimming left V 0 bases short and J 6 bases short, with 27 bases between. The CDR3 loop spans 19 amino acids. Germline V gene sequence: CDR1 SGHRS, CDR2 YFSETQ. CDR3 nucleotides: TGCGCCAGCAGCTTGGCGTTTGGGAGACAGGACCCCAACGGGGATGGCTACACCTTC. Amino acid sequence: CASSLAFGRQDPNGDGYTF. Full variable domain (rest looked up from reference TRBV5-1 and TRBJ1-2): KAGVTQTPRYLIKTRGQQVTLSCSPISGHRSVSWYQQTPGQGLQFLFEYFSETQRNKGNFPGRFSGRQFSNSRSEMNVSTLELGDSALYLCASSLAFGRQDPNGDGYTFGSGTRLTVV.

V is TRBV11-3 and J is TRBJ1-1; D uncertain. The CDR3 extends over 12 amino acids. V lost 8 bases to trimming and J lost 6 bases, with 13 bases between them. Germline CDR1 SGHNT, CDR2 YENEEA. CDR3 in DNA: TGTGCCAGCGCCGCGGGGAAGGCTGAAGCTTTCTTT. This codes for CASAAGKAEAFF.

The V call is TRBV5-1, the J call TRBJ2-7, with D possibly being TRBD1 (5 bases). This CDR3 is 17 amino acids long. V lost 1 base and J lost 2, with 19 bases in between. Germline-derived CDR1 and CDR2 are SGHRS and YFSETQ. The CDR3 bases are TGCGCCAGCAGCTTGTCGCTTGTGACAGTTCCCCCCTACGAGCAGTACTTC. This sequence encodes CASSLSLVTVPPYEQYF.

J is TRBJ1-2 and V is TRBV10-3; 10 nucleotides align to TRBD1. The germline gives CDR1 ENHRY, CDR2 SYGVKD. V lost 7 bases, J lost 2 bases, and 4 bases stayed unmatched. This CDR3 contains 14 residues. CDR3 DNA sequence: TGTGCCATCACCCGACAGGGGGCCAACTATGGCTACACCTTC. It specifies CAITRQGANYGYTF.

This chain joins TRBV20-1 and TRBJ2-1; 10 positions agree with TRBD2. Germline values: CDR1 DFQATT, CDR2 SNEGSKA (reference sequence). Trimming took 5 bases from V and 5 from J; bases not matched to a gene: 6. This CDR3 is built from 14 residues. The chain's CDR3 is CSAERGGVDNEQFF. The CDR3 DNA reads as TGCAGTGCTGAGCGGGGGGGCGTCGACAATGAGCAGTTCTTC.

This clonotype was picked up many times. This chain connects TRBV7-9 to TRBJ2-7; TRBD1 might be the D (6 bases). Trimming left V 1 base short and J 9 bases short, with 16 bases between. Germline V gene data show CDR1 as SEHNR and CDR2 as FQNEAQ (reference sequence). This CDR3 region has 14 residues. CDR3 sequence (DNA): TGTGCCAGCAGCTTAGGACAGGTATCCCCTTCGCAGTACTTC. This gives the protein CASSLGQVSPSQYF.

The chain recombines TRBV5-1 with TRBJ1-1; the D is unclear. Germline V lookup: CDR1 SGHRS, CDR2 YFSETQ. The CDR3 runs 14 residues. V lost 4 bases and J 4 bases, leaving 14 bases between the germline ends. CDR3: CASSPFPERTEAFF. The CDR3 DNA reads TGCGCCAGCAGCCCTTTTCCGGAGCGCACTGAAGCTTTCTTT.

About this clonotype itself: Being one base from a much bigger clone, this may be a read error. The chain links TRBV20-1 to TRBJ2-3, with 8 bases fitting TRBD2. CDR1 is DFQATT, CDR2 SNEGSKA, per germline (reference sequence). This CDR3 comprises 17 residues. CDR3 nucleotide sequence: TGCAGTGCTAGAGACCCCATCGGACTAGCTCGCACAGATATGCAGTATTTT. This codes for CSARDPIGLARTDMQYF.

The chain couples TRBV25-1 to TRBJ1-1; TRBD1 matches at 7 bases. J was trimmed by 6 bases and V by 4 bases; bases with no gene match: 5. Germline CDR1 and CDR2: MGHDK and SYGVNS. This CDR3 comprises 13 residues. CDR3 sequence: CASSGQGGAEAFF. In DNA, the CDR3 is TGTGCCAGCAGTGGGCAGGGGGGGGCTGAAGCTTTCTTT.

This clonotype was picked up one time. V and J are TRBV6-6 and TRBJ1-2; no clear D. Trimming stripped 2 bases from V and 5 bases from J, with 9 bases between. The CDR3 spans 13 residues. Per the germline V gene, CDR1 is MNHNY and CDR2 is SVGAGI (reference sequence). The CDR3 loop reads CASSYTQTYGYTF. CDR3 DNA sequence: TGTGCCAGCAGTTACACCCAGACTTATGGCTACACCTTC.

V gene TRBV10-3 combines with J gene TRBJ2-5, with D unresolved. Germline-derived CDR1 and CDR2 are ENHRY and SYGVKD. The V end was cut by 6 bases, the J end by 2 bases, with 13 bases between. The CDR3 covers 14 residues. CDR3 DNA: TGTGCCATCAGCCTAGATCCTCCACAAGAGACCCAGTACTTC. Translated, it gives CAISLDPPQETQYF.

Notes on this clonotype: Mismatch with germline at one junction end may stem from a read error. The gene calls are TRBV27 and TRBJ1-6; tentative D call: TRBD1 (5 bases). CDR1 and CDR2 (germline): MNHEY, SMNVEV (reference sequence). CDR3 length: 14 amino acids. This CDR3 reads CASSHRDRNSPPHF. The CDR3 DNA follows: TGTGCCAGCAGTCACCGGGACCGCAATTCACCCCCCCACTTT.

CDR3 sequence reads: CASSLALWDTQYF. CDR3 DNA: TGTGCCAGCAGCTTAGCCCTCTGGGATACGCAGTATTTT. The chain couples TRBV13 to TRBJ2-3; D not certain. The CDR3 loop spans 13 amino acids. Germline V CDR1 and CDR2: PRHDT, FYEKMQ (reference sequence). The V end was cut by 1 base, the J end by 6 bases, with 8 bases between.

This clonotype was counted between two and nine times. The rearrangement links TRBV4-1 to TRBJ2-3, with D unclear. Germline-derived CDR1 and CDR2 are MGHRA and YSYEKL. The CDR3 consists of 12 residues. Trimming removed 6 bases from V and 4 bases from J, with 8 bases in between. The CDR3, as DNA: TGCGCCAGCAGTCGTTGGGCAGATACGCAGTATTTT. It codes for CASSRWADTQYF.

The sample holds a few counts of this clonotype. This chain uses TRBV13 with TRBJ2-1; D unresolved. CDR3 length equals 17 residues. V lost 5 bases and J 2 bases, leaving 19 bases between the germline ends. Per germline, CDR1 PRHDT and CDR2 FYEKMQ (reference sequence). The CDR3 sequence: CASSPLISPLTYNEQFF. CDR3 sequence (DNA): TGTGCCAGCAGCCCCCTCATTAGTCCCCTAACCTACAATGAGCAGTTCTTC.

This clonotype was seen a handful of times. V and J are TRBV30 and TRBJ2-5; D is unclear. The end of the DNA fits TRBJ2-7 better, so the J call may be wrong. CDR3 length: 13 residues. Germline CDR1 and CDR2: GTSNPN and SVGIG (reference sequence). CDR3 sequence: CAWSVFRLSEQYF. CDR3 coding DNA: TGTGCCTGGAGTGTTTTCAGGTTGTCCGAGCAGTACTTC.

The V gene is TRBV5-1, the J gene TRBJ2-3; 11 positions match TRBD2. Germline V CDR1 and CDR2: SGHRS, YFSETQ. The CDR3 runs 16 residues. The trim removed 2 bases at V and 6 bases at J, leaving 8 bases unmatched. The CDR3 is CASSFTSGGKGDTQYF. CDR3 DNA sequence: TGCGCCAGCAGCTTCACTAGCGGGGGAAAGGGGGATACGCAGTATTTT.

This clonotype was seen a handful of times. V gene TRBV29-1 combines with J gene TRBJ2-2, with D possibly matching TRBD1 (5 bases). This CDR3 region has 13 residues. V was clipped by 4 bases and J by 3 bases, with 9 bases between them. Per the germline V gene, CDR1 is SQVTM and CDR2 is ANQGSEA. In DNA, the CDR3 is TGCAGCGTTGTCCAGGGTTACACCGGGGAGCTGTTTTTT. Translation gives CSVVQGYTGELFF.

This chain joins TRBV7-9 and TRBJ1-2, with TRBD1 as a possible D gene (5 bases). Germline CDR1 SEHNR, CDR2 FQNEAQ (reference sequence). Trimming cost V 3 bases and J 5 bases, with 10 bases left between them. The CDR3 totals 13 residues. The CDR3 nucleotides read TGTGCCAGCAGCTTCGACGGGGGGTATGGCTACACCTTC. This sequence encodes CASSFDGGYGYTF.

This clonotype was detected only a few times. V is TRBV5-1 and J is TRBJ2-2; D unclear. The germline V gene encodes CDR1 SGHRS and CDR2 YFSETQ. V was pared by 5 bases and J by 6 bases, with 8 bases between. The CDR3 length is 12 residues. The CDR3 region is CASSRVPGELFF. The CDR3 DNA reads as TGCGCCAGCAGTCGTGTTCCCGGGGAGCTGTTTTTT.

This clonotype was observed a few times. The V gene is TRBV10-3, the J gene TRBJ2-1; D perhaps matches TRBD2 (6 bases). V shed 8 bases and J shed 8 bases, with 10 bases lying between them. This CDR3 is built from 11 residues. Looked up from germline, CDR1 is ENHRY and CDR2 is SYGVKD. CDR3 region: CAIGGSYEQFF. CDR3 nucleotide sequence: TGTGCCATCGGGGGGTCGTATGAGCAGTTCTTC.

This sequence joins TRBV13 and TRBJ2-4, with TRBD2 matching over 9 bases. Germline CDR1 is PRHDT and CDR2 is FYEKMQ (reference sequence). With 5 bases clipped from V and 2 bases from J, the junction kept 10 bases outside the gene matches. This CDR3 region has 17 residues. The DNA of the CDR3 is TGTGCCAGCAGCCCCCCGGCGCTAGCGGGAACCAAAAACATTCAGTACTTC. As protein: CASSPPALAGTKNIQYF.

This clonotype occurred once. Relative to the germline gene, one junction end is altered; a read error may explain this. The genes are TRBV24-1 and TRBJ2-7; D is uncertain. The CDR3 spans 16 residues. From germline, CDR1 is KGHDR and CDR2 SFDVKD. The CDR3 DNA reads TGTGCCACCAGGACATTTCCCCTTCCGATAACCTACGAGCGGTACTTC. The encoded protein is CATRTFPLPITYERYF.

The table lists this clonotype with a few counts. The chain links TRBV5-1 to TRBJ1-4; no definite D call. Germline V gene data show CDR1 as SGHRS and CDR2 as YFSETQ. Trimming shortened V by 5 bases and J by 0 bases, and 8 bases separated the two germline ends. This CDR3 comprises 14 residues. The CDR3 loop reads CASRQIATNEKLFF. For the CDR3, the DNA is TGCGCCAGCAGGCAGATCGCAACTAATGAAAAACTGTTTTTT.

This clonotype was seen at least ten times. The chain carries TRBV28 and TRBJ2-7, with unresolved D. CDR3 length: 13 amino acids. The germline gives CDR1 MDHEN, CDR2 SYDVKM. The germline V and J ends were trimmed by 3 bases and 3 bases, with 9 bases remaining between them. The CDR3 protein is CASSLPGFYEQYF. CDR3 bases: TGTGCCAGCAGTTTGCCAGGATTCTACGAGCAGTACTTC.

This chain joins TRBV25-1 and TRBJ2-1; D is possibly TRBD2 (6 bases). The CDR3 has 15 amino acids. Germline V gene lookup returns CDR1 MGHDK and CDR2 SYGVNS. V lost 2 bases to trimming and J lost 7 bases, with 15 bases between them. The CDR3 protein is CASSELDLGRNEQFF. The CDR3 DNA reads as TGTGCCAGCAGTGAACTAGATCTGGGGAGGAATGAGCAGTTCTTC. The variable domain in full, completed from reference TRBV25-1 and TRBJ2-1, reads EADIYQTPRYLVIGTGKKITLECSQTMGHDKMYWYQQDPGMELHLIHYSYGVNSTEKGDLSSESTVSRIRTEHFPLTLESARPSHTSQYLCASSELDLGRNEQFFGPGTRLTVL.

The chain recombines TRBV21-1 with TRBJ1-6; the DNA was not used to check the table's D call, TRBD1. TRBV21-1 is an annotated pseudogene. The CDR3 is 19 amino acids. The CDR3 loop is CASSKRSGHRSSYNSPLHF. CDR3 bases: TGTGCCAGCAGCAAACGTTCGGGACACCGGAGCTCCTATAATTCACCCCTCCACTTT.

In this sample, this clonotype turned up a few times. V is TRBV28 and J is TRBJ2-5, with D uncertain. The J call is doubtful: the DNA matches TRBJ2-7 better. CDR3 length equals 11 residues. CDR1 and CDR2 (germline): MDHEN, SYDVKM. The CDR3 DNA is TGTGCCAGCAGTTTTATGAGCGAGCAGTACTTC. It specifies CASSFMSEQYF.

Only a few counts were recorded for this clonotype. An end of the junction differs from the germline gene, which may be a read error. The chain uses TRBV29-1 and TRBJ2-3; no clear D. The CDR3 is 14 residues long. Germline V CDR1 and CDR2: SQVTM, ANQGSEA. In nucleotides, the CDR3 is TGCAGCGTTGTGGCGGTCGGTAGCACAGATGCGCAGTATTTT. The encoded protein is CSVVAVGSTDAQYF.

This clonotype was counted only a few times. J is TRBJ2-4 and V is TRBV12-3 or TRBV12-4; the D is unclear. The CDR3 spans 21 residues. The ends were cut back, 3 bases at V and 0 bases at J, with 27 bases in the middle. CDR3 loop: CASSFHPTDLADQLAKNIQYF. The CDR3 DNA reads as TGTGCCAGCAGTTTTCACCCAACGGACCTCGCTGATCAACTAGCCAAAAACATTCAGTACTTC.

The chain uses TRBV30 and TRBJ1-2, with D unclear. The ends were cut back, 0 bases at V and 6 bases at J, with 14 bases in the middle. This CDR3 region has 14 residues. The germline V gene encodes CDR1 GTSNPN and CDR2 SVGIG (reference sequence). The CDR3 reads CAWSVPGFHDGYTF. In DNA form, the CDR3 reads TGTGCCTGGAGTGTACCCGGCTTTCATGATGGCTACACCTTC.

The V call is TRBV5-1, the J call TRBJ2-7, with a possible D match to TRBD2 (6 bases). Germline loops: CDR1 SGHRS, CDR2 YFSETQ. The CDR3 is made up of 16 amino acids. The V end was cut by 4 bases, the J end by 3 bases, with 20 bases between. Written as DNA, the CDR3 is TGCGCCAGCAGCCCGAACCCCCTAGCGCCGGGCTACGAGCAGTACTTC. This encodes CASSPNPLAPGYEQYF.